In this sample, the clone carrying this TCR beta chain turned up a few times. What it binds is not known. These data are taken from a study of identical twins. Whole-study findings and limits: Out-of-frame TCR alpha sharing observed in monozygotic twins exceeded model estimates. Zero-insertion findings could be partly confounded by invariant cells (MAIT and iNKT cells).

MiXCR was run by TCRdb on the 5' RACE reads, yielding one entry per CDR3 protein. The sample has about 1.7 million distinct CDR3 sequences, under 35% seen once; the top ten hold about 0.27%. Germline V gives CDR1 MGHRA, CDR2 YSYEKL. V dropped 4 bases and J dropped 7 bases, with 11 bases sitting between them. The CDR3 is 13 residues long. The rearrangement uses TRBV4-1 and TRBJ2-1; D not certain. This receptor was taken from a newborn girl in good health. What was sequenced was cord blood. Written as DNA, the CDR3 is TGCGCCAGCAGCCGTGTGGCGACTAATGAGCAGTTCTTC. Protein: CASSRVATNEQFF.